The T cell receptor beta chain under discussion was sequenced for a study of T cell responses to AZD1222 COVID-19 vaccine. The assay was immunoSEQ multiplex PCR, and TCRdb's table has in-frame clones only and misses some. Among approximately 85,000 clones listed, roughly 90% were seen once. Study findings and constraints: There were vaccine-associated CD4 TCRs across spike, dominant at 160-218 and 743-854. White British people made up most donors, females outnumbered males, and clonal diversity was possibly underestimated. Baseline serology detected seropositivity in only six or seven AZD1222 recipients. No day 14 peak samples; only post-peak repertoires were characterized.

Germline loops: CDR1 LNHDA, CDR2 SQIVND (reference sequence). The CDR3 is 14 amino acids. V gave up 0 bases and J gave up 4 bases, with 7 bases separating them. As for this clone: Antigen unknown.

The starting material was peripheral blood, obtained on day 0 of AZD1222 vaccination. This chain connects TRBV19 to TRBJ1-3; D might be TRBD1 (5 bases). The sequence was collected from an adult in good health. The CDR3 DNA reads TGTGCCAGTAGTATAGAGGGGCCCGGAAACACCATATATTTT. Translating it yields CASSIEGPGNTIYF.